Listed here is a single T cell receptor beta chain. What it binds is unknown. The CDR3 covers 14 residues. Germline V gene data show CDR1 as SGHRS and CDR2 as YFSETQ. The source of the sample is a study of monozygotic twins with inflammatory bowel disease. Findings and caveats of the study: In these data, no single strong IBD-associated signal or clonotype received support. Whether twins were concordant or discordant made no difference to repertoire similarity, possibly from limited power.

TCRdb re-called the 5' RACE reads; every CDR3 protein appears as one record, without DNA. This repertoire includes about 170,000 distinct CDR3 sequences. The sequence was obtained from a human donor with ulcerative colitis or Crohn's disease, or a healthy co-twin of an affected twin (not recorded which). The chain uses TRBV5-1 and TRBJ2-1; TCRdb reports TRBD2, a call that lacks DNA to check it against. The sequenced material came from blood. CDR3 amino acids: CASSAGFGGDEQFF.